The 2 T cell receptor beta chains below all came from one sample that was sequenced in a study of cytomegalovirus exposure and HLA in healthy donors. Both 60 Vbeta primers and 13 Jbeta primers went into the PCR. Sequencing used immunoSEQ multiplex PCR; TCRdb keeps in-frame clones, though not all of them. The data show approximately 160,000 clones, about 82% seen once. Sample: PBMCs. These receptors all come from a woman aged 45 to 65 in good health and CMV-seropositive.

This chain links TRBV21-1 with TRBJ2-7; the table's D call TRBD2 went unverified against the DNA. TRBV21-1 is a pseudogene. The CDR3 is 20 residues long. The CDR3 DNA reads as TGTGCCAGCAGCAAAGGTCCGGGACTAGCGGGAGGGCCGAAGGCGCACGAGCAGTACTTC. Protein product: CASSKGPGLAGGPKAHEQYF.

The gene calls are TRBV6-1 and TRBJ2-3, with D possibly matching TRBD1 (7 bases). The CDR3 has 14 amino acids. V was pared by 5 bases and J by 2 bases, with 11 bases between. Germline V lookup: CDR1 MNHNS, CDR2 SASEGT. The CDR3, as DNA: TGTGCCAGCAGTAGCAGGGGGGACACAGATACGCAGTATTTT. Protein product: CASSSRGDTDTQYF.